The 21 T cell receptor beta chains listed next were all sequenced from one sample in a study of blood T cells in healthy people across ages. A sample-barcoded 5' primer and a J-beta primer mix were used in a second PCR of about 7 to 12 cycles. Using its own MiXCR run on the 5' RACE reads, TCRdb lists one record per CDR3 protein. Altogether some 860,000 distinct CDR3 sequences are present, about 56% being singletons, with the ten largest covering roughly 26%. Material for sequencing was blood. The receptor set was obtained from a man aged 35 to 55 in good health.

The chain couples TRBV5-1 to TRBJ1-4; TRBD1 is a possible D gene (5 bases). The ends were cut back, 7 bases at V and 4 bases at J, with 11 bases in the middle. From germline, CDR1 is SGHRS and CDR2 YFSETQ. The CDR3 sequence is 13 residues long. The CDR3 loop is CASQGLINEKLFF. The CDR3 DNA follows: TGCGCCAGCCAGGGACTGATTAATGAAAAACTGTTTTTT.

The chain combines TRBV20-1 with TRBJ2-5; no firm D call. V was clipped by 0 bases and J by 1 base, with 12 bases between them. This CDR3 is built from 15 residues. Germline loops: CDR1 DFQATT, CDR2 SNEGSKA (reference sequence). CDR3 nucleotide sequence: TGCAGTGCTAGAGATCACTCCTCCGCCCAAGAGACCCAGTACTTC. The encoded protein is CSARDHSSAQETQYF.

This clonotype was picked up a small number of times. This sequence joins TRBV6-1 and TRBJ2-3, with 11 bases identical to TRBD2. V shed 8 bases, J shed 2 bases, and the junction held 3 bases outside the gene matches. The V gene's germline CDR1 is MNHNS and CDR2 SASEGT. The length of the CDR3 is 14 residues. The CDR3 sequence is CASQTSGATDTQYF. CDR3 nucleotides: TGTGCCAGCCAGACTAGCGGGGCCACAGATACGCAGTATTTT.

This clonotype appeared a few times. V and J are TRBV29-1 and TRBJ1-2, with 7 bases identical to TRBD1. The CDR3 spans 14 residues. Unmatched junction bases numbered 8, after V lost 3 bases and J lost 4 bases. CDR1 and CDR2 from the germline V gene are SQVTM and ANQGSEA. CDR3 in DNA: TGCAGCGTTGAGCGAGGGGGCATCCCCTATGGCTACACCTTC. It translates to CSVERGGIPYGYTF.

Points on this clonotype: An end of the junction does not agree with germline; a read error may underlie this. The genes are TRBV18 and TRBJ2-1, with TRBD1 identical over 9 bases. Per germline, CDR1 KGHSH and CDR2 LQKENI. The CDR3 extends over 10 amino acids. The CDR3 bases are TGTGCCAGCTCACCAATGACAGGGGGCTTC. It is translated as CASSPMTGGF. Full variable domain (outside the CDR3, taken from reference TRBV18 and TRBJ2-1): NAGVMQNPRHLVRRRGQEARLRCSPMKGHSHVYWYRQLPEEGLKFMVYLQKENIIDESGMPKERFSAEFPKEGPSILRIQQVVRGDSAAYFCASSPMTGGFGPGTRLTVL.

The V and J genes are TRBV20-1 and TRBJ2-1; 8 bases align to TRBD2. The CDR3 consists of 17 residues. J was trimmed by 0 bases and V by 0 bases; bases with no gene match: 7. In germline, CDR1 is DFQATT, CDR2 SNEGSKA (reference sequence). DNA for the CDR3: TGCAGTGCTAGAGATGAAAAGCGGGAGCGCTCCTACAATGAGCAGTTCTTC. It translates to CSARDEKRERSYNEQFF.

The CDR3: CASSYRDRVVSPLHF. CDR3 coding DNA: TGTGCCAGCAGTTACCGGGACAGGGTAGTTTCACCCCTCCACTTT. The rearrangement links TRBV6-5 to TRBJ1-6; TRBD1 aligns across 9 bases. CDR3 length: 15 amino acids. Per the germline V gene, CDR1 is MNHEY and CDR2 is SVGAGI. Trimming at V came to 2 bases and at J to 9 bases, leaving 5 bases not matched to a gene.

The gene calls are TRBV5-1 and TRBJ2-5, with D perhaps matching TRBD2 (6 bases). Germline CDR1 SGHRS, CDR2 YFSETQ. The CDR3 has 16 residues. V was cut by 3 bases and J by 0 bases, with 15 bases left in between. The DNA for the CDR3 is TGCGCCAGCAGCTCGGGGGTACTAGCAGACCAAGAGACCCAGTACTTC. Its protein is CASSSGVLADQETQYF.

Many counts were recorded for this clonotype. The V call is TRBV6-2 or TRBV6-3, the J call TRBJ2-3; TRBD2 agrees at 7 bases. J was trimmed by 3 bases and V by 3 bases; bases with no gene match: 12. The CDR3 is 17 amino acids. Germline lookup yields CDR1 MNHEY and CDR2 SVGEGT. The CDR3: CASSYFSRREQTDTQYF. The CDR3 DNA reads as TGTGCCAGCAGTTATTTCTCGCGGCGGGAGCAAACAGATACGCAGTATTTT.

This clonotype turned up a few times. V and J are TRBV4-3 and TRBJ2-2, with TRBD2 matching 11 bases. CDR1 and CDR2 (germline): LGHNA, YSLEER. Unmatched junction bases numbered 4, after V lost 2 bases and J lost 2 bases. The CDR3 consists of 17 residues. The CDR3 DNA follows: TGCGCCAGCAGCCAACCGGGACTAGCGGTAAACACCGGGGAGCTGTTTTTT. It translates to CASSQPGLAVNTGELFF.

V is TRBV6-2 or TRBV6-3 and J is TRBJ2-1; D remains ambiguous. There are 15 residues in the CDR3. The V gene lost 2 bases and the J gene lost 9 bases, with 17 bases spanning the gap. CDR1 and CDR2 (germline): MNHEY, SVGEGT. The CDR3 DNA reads TGTGCCAGCAGTTACAGTAGGGCCGCAGTCGGTGAGCAGTTCTTC. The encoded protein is CASSYSRAAVGEQFF.

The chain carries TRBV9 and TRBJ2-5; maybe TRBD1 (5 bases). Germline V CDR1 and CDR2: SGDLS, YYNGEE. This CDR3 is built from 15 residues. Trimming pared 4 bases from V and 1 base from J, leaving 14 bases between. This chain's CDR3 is CASSMTTAPQETQYF. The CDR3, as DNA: TGTGCCAGCAGCATGACGACAGCACCCCAAGAGACCCAGTACTTC.

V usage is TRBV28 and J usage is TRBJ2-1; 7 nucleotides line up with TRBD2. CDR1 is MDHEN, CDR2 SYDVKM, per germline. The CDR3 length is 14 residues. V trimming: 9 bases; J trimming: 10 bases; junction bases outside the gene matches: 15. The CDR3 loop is CARPDERERNEQFF. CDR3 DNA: TGTGCCAGACCCGACGAGCGGGAACGCAACGAGCAGTTCTTC.

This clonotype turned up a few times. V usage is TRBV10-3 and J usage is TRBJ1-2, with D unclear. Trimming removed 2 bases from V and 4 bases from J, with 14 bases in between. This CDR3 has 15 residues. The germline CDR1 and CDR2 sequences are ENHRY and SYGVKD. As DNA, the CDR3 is TGTGCCATCAGTGAGCCCACCCCGACGGGCTATGGCTACACCTTC. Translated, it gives CAISEPTPTGYGYTF.

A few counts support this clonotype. This CDR3 reads CSVSRGADYEQYF. CDR3 sequence (DNA): TGCAGCGTTTCGCGGGGGGCGGATTACGAGCAGTACTTC. The chain couples TRBV29-1 to TRBJ2-7, with 8 positions matching TRBD2. The CDR3 runs to 13 residues. Germline V lookup: CDR1 SQVTM, CDR2 ANQGSEA. The junction had 7 bases not matched to a gene; V was cut back by 5 bases and J by 4 bases.

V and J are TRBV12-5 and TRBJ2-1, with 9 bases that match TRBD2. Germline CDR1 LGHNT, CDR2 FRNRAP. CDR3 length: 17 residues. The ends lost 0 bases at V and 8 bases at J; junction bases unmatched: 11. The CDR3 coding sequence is TGTGCTAGTGGTTTGGTACGATATGGCGGGAGGGGTTATGAGCAGTTCTTC. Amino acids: CASGLVRYGGRGYEQFF.

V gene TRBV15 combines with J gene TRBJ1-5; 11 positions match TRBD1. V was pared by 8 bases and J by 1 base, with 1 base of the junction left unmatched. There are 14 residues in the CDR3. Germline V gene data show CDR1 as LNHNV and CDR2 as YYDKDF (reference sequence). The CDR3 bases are TGTGCCACCGGACAGGGGGCAAGCAATCAGCCCCAGCATTTT. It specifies CATGQGASNQPQHF. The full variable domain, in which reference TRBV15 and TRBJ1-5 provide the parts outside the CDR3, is DAMVIQNPRYQVTQFGKPVTLSCSQTLNHNVMYWYQQKSSQAPKLLFHYYDKDFNNEADTPDNFQSRRPNTSFCFLDIRSPGLGDTAMYLCATGQGASNQPQHFGDGTRLSIL.

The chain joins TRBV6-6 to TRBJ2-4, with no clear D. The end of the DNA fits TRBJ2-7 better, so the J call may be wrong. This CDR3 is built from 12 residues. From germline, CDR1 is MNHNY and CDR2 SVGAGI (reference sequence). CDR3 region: CASSYEYYEQYF. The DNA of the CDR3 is TGTGCCAGCAGTTACGAGTACTACGAGCAGTACTTC.

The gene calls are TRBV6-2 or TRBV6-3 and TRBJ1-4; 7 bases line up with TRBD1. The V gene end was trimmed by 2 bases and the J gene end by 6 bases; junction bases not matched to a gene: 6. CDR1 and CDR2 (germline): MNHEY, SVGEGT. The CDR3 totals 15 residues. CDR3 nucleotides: TGTGCCAGCAGTTACGACGGGACAGTATATGAAAAACTGTTTTTT. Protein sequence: CASSYDGTVYEKLFF.

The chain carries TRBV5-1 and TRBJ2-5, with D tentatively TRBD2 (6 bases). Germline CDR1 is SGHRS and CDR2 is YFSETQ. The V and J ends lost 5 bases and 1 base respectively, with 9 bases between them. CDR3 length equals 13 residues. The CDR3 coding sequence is TGCGCCAGCAGTGGAGGGGCCCAAGAGACCCAGTACTTC. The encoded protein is CASSGGAQETQYF.

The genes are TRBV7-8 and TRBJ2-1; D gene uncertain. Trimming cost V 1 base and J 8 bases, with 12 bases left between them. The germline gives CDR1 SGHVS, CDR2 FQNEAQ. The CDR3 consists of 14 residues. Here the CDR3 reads CASSLDLGFDEQFF. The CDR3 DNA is TGTGCCAGCAGCTTAGATCTTGGGTTCGATGAGCAGTTCTTC.